This TCR beta chain was identified in a study of blood T cell repertoires in COVID-19. Study-level information: Researchers got acute and convalescent COVID-19 samples from the United States, Italy and Spain. Sample material is recorded as cDNA or gDNA derived from T cells, B-cell-depleted T cells, or PBMCs.

The length of the CDR3 is 15 residues. Germline CDR1 is MNHNS and CDR2 is SASEGT. The V and J ends lost 2 bases and 7 bases, in that order; junction bases with no gene match: 8. Authors' processing steps: Reference gene primer amplification yielded estimated nucleated cell counts. The data were produced by immunoSEQ multiplex PCR, yet TCRdb's version contains in-frame clones alone and is incomplete. V, J and clone size reflect that table, while D and trimming were determined from the DNA. This table has 250,000 to 300,000 clones, about 85% appearing once. The sample comprised peripheral blood. J is TRBJ2-1 and V is TRBV6-1; 7 nucleotides agree with TRBD2. This sequence was found in a man aged 60 to 69 with acute or convalescent COVID-19. The CDR3 loop is CASSEREALRNEQFF. The CDR3 bases are TGTGCCAGCAGTGAACGGGAGGCCCTGAGGAATGAGCAGTTCTTC.